The 5 T cell receptor beta chains reported below all come from one sample, sequenced in a study of blood T cell repertoires in COVID-19. Assay: immunoSEQ multiplex PCR; the TCRdb copy retains only in-frame clones and omits some. This sample has some 220,000 clones, with around four fifths found just once. The sample taken for sequencing was peripheral blood. All receptors derive from a woman in her sixties with active or convalescent COVID-19.

This CDR3 is CASSQTADRGGGELFF. CDR3 sequence (DNA): TGTGCCAGCAGCCAAACGGCGGACAGGGGTGGCGGGGAGCTGTTTTTT. This chain joins TRBV7-9 and TRBJ2-2; 9 positions match TRBD1. Germline V gives CDR1 SEHNR, CDR2 FQNEAQ (reference sequence). The CDR3 contains 16 residues. Trimming at V came to 5 bases and at J to 7 bases, leaving 11 bases not matched to a gene.

In the case of this clone: An end of the junction does not agree with germline; a read error may underlie this. The chain carries TRBV11-2 and TRBJ2-1, with 10 bases that match TRBD1. The CDR3 runs to 15 residues. The germline V gene has CDR1 SGHAT and CDR2 FQNNGV. The CDR3 loop reads CASSVDRGRDNEQFF. For the CDR3, the DNA is TGTGCCAGCAGCGTAGACAGGGGGCGCGACAATGAGCAGTTCTTC.

The V and J genes are TRBV7-9 and TRBJ2-1; 7 bases line up with TRBD1. Looked up from germline, CDR1 is SEHNR and CDR2 is FQNEAQ (reference sequence). V dropped 2 bases and J dropped 0; count of bases not matched to a gene: 4. The CDR3 has 16 amino acids. CDR3 in amino acids: CASSLQGESSYNEQFF. CDR3 DNA: TGTGCCAGCAGCTTACAGGGGGAGAGCTCCTACAATGAGCAGTTCTTC.

V is TRBV6-5 and J is TRBJ1-2, with 7 bases identical to TRBD1. The CDR3 has 14 amino acids. The junction had 7 bases not matched to a gene; V was cut back by 3 bases and J by 6 bases. Per the germline V gene, CDR1 is MNHEY and CDR2 is SVGAGI. Here the CDR3 reads CASSYSRRGHGYTF. CDR3 nucleotide sequence: TGTGCCAGCAGTTATAGTCGAAGGGGGCATGGCTACACCTTC.

The chain uses TRBV15 and TRBJ2-5; D is undetermined. Germline V CDR1 and CDR2: LNHNV, YYDKDF (reference sequence). This CDR3 spans 15 amino acids. Trimming cost V 3 bases and J 2 bases, with 13 bases left between them. In nucleotides, the CDR3 is TGTGCCACCAGCAGTAGTATCGCGTATCAAGAGACCCAGTACTTC. Residues: CATSSSIAYQETQYF.